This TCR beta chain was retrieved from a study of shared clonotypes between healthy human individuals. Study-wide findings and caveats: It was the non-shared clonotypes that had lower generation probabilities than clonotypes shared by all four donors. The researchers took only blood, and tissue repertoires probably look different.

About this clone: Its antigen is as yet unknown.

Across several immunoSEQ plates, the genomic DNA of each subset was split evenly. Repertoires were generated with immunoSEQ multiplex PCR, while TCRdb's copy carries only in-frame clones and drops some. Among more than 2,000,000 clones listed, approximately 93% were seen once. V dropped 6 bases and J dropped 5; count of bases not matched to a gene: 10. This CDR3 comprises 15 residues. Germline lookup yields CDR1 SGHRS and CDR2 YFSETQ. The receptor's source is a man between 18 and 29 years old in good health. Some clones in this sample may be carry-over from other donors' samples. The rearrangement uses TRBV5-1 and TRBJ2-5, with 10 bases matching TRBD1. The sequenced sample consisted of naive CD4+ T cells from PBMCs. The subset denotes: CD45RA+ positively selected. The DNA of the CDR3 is TGCGCCAGCAAAGAGGCCGGGACAGGGGTTGAGACCCAGTACTTC. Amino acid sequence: CASKEAGTGVETQYF. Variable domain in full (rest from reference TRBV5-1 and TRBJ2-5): KAGVTQTPRYLIKTRGQQVTLSCSPISGHRSVSWYQQTPGQGLQFLFEYFSETQRNKGNFPGRFSGRQFSNSRSEMNVSTLELGDSALYLCASKEAGTGVETQYFGPGTRLLVL.